This is a list of T cell receptor beta chains from one sample in a study of graft-versus-host responses after intestinal transplantation. Here immunoSEQ multiplex PCR was the method, and the copy in TCRdb shows in-frame clones only, minus some. Here the sample spans roughly 120,000 clones, just over 90% being singletons. Their cognate antigens are unknown. The material was unstimulated CD4+ T cells sorted from spleen or lymph node cells, obtained before intestinal transplant. Receptor source: a human donor who received an intestinal transplant. CDR3s leave out the opening cysteine and the closing phenylalanine or tryptophan. For some rows the clone size is stated as once, few or many, or as a class when expanded; others skip it.

v_gene: TRBV27
abundance: .
CDR3aa: ASSSGRGSTEAF

v_gene: TRBV6-1
abundance: .
CDR3aa: ASSDHRGPGELF

v_gene: TRBV28
abundance: .
CDR3aa: ASSLPRTSGSGYEQY

v_gene: TRBV5-1
abundance: .
CDR3aa: ASSLGGRGKNTEAF

v_gene: TRBV18
abundance: .
CDR3aa: ASSPPATGVGYGYT

v_gene: TRBV5-1
abundance: .
CDR3aa: ASSWDNNQPQH

v_gene: TRBV9
abundance: .
CDR3aa: ASSVDGVLYGYT

v_gene: TRBV10-3
abundance: once
CDR3aa: AISDRGRDTEAF

v_gene: TRBV25-1
abundance: .
CDR3aa: ASSDSGGAWEQF

v_gene: TRBV25-1
abundance: .
CDR3aa: ASSDRRGGGTDTQY

v_gene: TRBV30
abundance: .
CDR3aa: AALRGTYEQY

v_gene: TRBV27
abundance: .
CDR3aa: ASSLSKKGITEAF

v_gene: TRBV7-2
abundance: .
CDR3aa: ASSVQGSTGELF

v_gene: TRBV5-1
abundance: .
CDR3aa: ASSRGAGLAGGREQF

v_gene: TRBV28
abundance: few
CDR3aa: ASTRPTSGANVLT

v_gene: TRBV7-9
abundance: .
CDR3aa: ASSASFTGTGSKNIQY

v_gene: TRBV4-3
abundance: .
CDR3aa: ASSPHMTSGVGGTQY

v_gene: TRBV28
abundance: .
CDR3aa: ASSPPGYEQY

v_gene: TRBV2
abundance: .
CDR3aa: ASSPWGEAPYEQY

v_gene: TRBV9
abundance: .
CDR3aa: ASSPAPGRRRETQY

v_gene: TRBV30
abundance: .
CDR3aa: AWSSTGTGRIGQY

v_gene: TRBV19
abundance: .
CDR3aa: ASRRGQGRGGNQPQH

v_gene: TRBV2
abundance: .
CDR3aa: ASSGGQGASGYT

v_gene: TRBV9
abundance: .
CDR3aa: ASSVGVGGLAGAFSYNEQF

v_gene: TRBV15
abundance: .
CDR3aa: ATSRVARDTQY

v_gene: TRBV27
abundance: .
CDR3aa: ASSRGGAIYNSPLH

v_gene: TRBV6-5
abundance: .
CDR3aa: ASMAGRKDTQY

v_gene: TRBV29-1
abundance: .
CDR3aa: SVTRGATEAF

v_gene: TRBV7-7
abundance: .
CDR3aa: ASSPLTGTSGHNEQF

v_gene: TRBV7-3
abundance: .
CDR3aa: ASSIQVDTEAF

v_gene: TRBV18
abundance: .
CDR3aa: ASSPRLAGVGNEQF

v_gene: TRBV7-2
abundance: .
CDR3aa: ASSLARAGQETQY

v_gene: TRBV11-1
abundance: .
CDR3aa: ASSRRLNEQF

v_gene: TRBV6-5
abundance: .
CDR3aa: ASRAPGDTQY

v_gene: TRBV4-2
abundance: .
CDR3aa: ASRRTGGSTEAF

v_gene: TRBV30
abundance: .
CDR3aa: AWSRDRGFEQY

v_gene: TRBV7-9
abundance: .
CDR3aa: ASSGRDTFYNEQF

v_gene: TRBV10-1
abundance: .
CDR3aa: ASSESLDHEQF

v_gene: TRBV5-6
abundance: .
CDR3aa: ASSTRAQPQH

v_gene: TRBV6-5
abundance: .
CDR3aa: ASSYSNRENYGYT

v_gene: TRBV7-2
abundance: once
CDR3aa: ASSLAGQMPQH

v_gene: TRBV6-5
abundance: .
CDR3aa: ASSPGYGYT